These T cell receptor beta chains were read from a single sample in a study of shared clonotypes between healthy human individuals. The assay was immunoSEQ multiplex PCR, and TCRdb's table has in-frame clones only and misses some. The repertoire includes roughly 2,300,000 clones, 85% to 95% of them detected once, and around 0.4% sits in the top ten. Material: naive CD4+ T cells from PBMCs. The receptors originated from a man younger than 35 in good health. Some clones in this sample may be carry-over from other donors' samples. CDR3s include the opening cysteine and the closing phenylalanine or tryptophan.

TRBV7-9	TRBJ1-3	CASSQGASGNTIYF
TRBV27	TRBJ2-3	CASSLASGRRTDTQYF
TRBV6-1	TRBJ1-2	CASSDQGSYGYTF
TRBV6-5	TRBJ2-7	CVQRRPYEQYF
TRBV28	TRBJ1-2	CASSFGWDTGYTF
TRBV30	TRBJ1-5	CAWSVRGVSNQPQHF
TRBV10-3	TRBJ2-2	CAISRRDTGELFF
TRBV30	TRBJ2-3	CAWRWGPSTDTQYF
TRBV4-1	TRBJ1-5	CASSRTANQPQHF
TRBV14	TRBJ2-7	CASSQEVTPIPYEQYF
TRBV28	TRBJ2-2	CASRRPGLAGMTGELFF
TRBV7-6	TRBJ2-1	CASSINSGNYEQFF
TRBV11-2	TRBJ2-1	CASSPFPGFDEQFF
TRBV27	TRBJ1-1	CASSLGRKGNEAFF
TRBV5-1	TRBJ1-2	CASGENYGYTF
TRBV5-1	TRBJ2-3	CASSWTRLTSTDTQYF
TRBV7-2	TRBJ2-2	CASNPGQASANTGELFF
TRBV7-3	TRBJ2-7	CASSLGTGSPYEQYF
TRBV5-1	TRBJ2-7	CASSPGQTTYEQYF
TRBV2	TRBJ1-1	CASSTSRGETEAFF
TRBV7-9	TRBJ1-1	CASSLTRSEAFF
TRBV15	TRBJ2-7	CATSREYRASYEQYF
TRBV5-1	TRBJ2-1	CASSLEGRRDEQFF
TRBV11-3	TRBJ2-3	CASSSGQLTDTQYF
TRBV19	TRBJ1-5	CASLDRGRGLGQPQHF
TRBV6-1	TRBJ2-5	CASSEGSGAQETQYF
TRBV5-1	TRBJ2-2	CASSSNQGLGGELFF